This passage covers 23 T cell receptor beta chains from one sample sequenced in a study of glioma-infiltrating T cells listed by TCRdb under 2016. This sample was sequenced with an Illumina MiSeq. The iRepertoire nested amplicon-rescue multiplex PCR (arm-PCR) platform was used to amplify TCR alpha and beta CDR3 regions from RNA. Through fastp at Q25 and MiXCR, TCRdb rebuilt clones from the public reads, retaining in-frame beta chains. Each record represents a unique CDR3 protein, reported with the most common genes and DNA among its rows. The sample profile shows under 150,000 distinct CDR3 sequences; under 30% of them were found once. The leading ten clones occupy 27% of the sample. The sample taken for sequencing was glioma tissue, nonneoplastic brain tissue, or PBMCs (not recorded which). The receptor source for this set is a human donor with low-grade glioma or glioblastoma, undergoing nonglioma brain surgery, or in good health (not recorded which).

The chain has TRBV6-1 and TRBJ1-5; 12 nucleotides line up with TRBD1. V lost 3 bases and J lost 6; bases outside the gene matches: 3. Germline loops: CDR1 MNHNS, CDR2 SASEGT. The CDR3 loop spans 15 amino acids. CDR3 sequence reads: CASSDRDRGLQPQHF. The CDR3 DNA is TGTGCCAGCAGTGACCGGGACAGGGGGCTTCAGCCCCAGCATTTT.

V usage is TRBV20-1 and J usage is TRBJ1-5, with a possible D match to TRBD1 (6 bases). The CDR3 is 14 amino acids. V lost 6 bases to trimming and J lost 2 bases, with 14 bases between them. Per the germline V gene, CDR1 is DFQATT and CDR2 is SNEGSKA (reference sequence). The CDR3 region is CSAATGLGNQPQHF. Here the CDR3 DNA reads TGCAGTGCAGCAACAGGGCTGGGCAATCAGCCCCAGCATTTT.

This clonotype was detected ten times or more. The rearrangement links TRBV24-1 to TRBJ2-7; the match to TRBD1 covers 9 bases. The junction had 9 bases not matched to a gene; V was cut back by 7 bases and J by 6 bases. The germline V gene encodes CDR1 KGHDR and CDR2 SFDVKD. The CDR3 loop spans 14 amino acids. CDR3 sequence (DNA): TGTGCCACCAGCTTCTCAAACAGGGGGCGCGAGCAGTACGTC. Protein product: CATSFSNRGREQYV.

This clonotype was observed many times. The rearrangement uses TRBV20-1 and TRBJ2-3, with D possibly TRBD2 on 5 matching bases. From germline, CDR1 is DFQATT and CDR2 SNEGSKA (reference sequence). V lost 3 bases and J 4 bases, leaving 8 bases between the germline ends. The CDR3 has 12 amino acids. The CDR3 here is CSASGSSDTQYF. The CDR3 DNA reads TGCAGTGCTAGTGGGAGCTCAGATACGCAGTATTTT.

This clonotype appeared many times. This sequence joins TRBV4-1 and TRBJ2-1; 8 bases are shared with TRBD2. The CDR3 spans 18 residues. CDR1 MGHRA and CDR2 YSYEKL come from the germline V gene. V gave up 1 base and J gave up 4 bases; unmatched junction bases: 12. CDR3 sequence reads: CASSQAAPGTSWYNEQFF. In nucleotides, the CDR3 is TGCGCCAGCAGCCAAGCCGCCCCGGGGACTAGTTGGTACAATGAGCAGTTCTTC.

A remark on this clonotype: An end of the junction does not agree with germline; a read error may underlie this. The rearrangement uses TRBV7-9 and TRBJ1-1; D gene uncertain. This CDR3 has 11 amino acids. The germline V gene encodes CDR1 SEHNR and CDR2 FQNEAQ (reference sequence). As DNA, the CDR3 is TGCATGGTTAGAGTGAACACTGAAGCTTTCTTT. This gives the protein CMVRVNTEAFF.

This clonotype was picked up many times. The chain uses TRBV20-1 and TRBJ2-1; 7 bases map to TRBD1. After removal of 4 bases from V and 5 bases from J, the junction contained 11 bases not matched to a gene. There are 15 residues in the CDR3. The germline gives CDR1 DFQATT, CDR2 SNEGSKA (reference sequence). The CDR3, as DNA: TGCAGTGCTAACCCCGGACAGGTCAAAAACAATGAGCAGTTCTTC. It specifies CSANPGQVKNNEQFF.

The gene calls are TRBV7-9 and TRBJ2-5; tentatively, D is TRBD1 or TRBD2 (5 bases each). Germline CDR1 reads SEHNR; CDR2 reads FQNEAQ (reference sequence). This CDR3 comprises 18 residues. Trimming removed 0 bases from V and 0 bases from J, with 17 bases in between. CDR3 amino acids: CASSLAARGSPYQETQYF. CDR3 nucleotide sequence: TGTGCCAGCAGCTTAGCGGCGAGGGGTTCTCCGTACCAAGAGACCCAGTACTTC.

The sample holds many counts of this clonotype. The chain links TRBV24-1 to TRBJ2-3, with D perhaps TRBD2 (6 bases). Germline CDR1 is KGHDR and CDR2 is SFDVKD. V was cut by 3 bases and J by 7 bases, with 16 bases left in between. The CDR3 extends over 15 amino acids. The CDR3 bases are TGTGCCACCAGTGATAGTCGAAGGAGGGAATATACGCAGTATTTT. It is translated as CATSDSRRREYTQYF.

This clonotype was observed a few times. This sequence joins TRBV4-2 and TRBJ1-1; 7 bases map to TRBD1. The CDR3 runs to 15 residues. Germline V lookup: CDR1 LGHNA, CDR2 YNFKEQ. Trimming removed 4 bases from V and 3 bases from J; junction bases left unmatched: 8. The CDR3 is CASSLPTGVDTEAFF. For the CDR3, the DNA is TGTGCCAGCAGCCTGCCAACAGGGGTGGACACTGAAGCTTTCTTT.

This clonotype was recorded a few times. CDR3 sequence reads: CASSDRAPYEQYV. The CDR3 DNA sequence: TGTGCCAGCAGCGACAGGGCCCCCTACGAGCAGTACGTC. The chain combines TRBV6-1 with TRBJ2-7; 7 bases match TRBD1. Germline V lookup: CDR1 MNHNS, CDR2 SASEGT. The CDR3 runs to 13 residues. The J segment lost 2 bases and the V segment lost 6 bases, leaving 4 bases of the junction unmatched.

The V and J genes are TRBV7-3 and TRBJ1-1; D unresolved. The CDR3 has 13 amino acids. The V gene lost 6 bases and the J gene lost 0 bases, with 8 bases spanning the gap. CDR1 SGHTA and CDR2 FQGTGA come from the germline V gene. CDR3 coding DNA: TGTGCCAGCAGACCAACAATGAACACTGAAGCTTTCTTT. Translated, it gives CASRPTMNTEAFF.

There are many counts of this clonotype. The genes are TRBV5-4 and TRBJ1-2; D gene uncertain. The CDR3 is made up of 13 amino acids. Trimming stripped 3 bases from V and 7 bases from J, with 13 bases between. Germline CDR1 is SGHNT and CDR2 is YYREEE (reference sequence). This CDR3 is CASSWWVGAGYTF. For the CDR3, the DNA is TGTGCCAGCAGCTGGTGGGTCGGCGCTGGCTACACCTTC.

This clonotype was seen repeatedly, ten times or more. The chain recombines TRBV15 with TRBJ2-7; weak D call: TRBD1 (6 bases). Germline-derived CDR1 and CDR2 are LNHNV and YYDKDF (reference sequence). V shed 1 base and J shed 0 bases, with 16 bases lying between them. This CDR3 spans 17 amino acids. The CDR3 sequence: CATSRGWSQGRSYEQYV. The CDR3 bases are TGTGCCACCAGCAGAGGGTGGTCGCAGGGGCGCTCCTACGAGCAGTACGTC.

The rearrangement joins TRBV7-9 to TRBJ1-5; D remains ambiguous. Trimming left V 9 bases short and J 2 bases short, with 14 bases between. The length of the CDR3 is 14 residues. The germline V gene has CDR1 SEHNR and CDR2 FQNEAQ (reference sequence). CDR3 protein: CASSMKGGNQPQHF. Here the CDR3 DNA reads TGTGCCAGTAGTATGAAGGGTGGCAATCAGCCCCAGCATTTT.

This clonotype turned up a few times. The chain joins TRBV6-6 to TRBJ2-7; no firm D call. The CDR3 totals 13 residues. CDR1 and CDR2 from the germline V gene are MNHNY and SVGAGI (reference sequence). The V and J ends lost 2 bases and 2 bases respectively, with 7 bases between them. CDR3 loop: CASSYDPTYEQYV. The CDR3 coding sequence is TGTGCCAGCAGTTACGACCCAACCTACGAGCAGTACGTC.

There are many counts of this clonotype. The genes are TRBV12-3 or TRBV12-4 and TRBJ1-1, with D tentatively TRBD1 (6 bases). The V and J ends lost 6 bases and 10 bases respectively, with 12 bases between them. This CDR3 spans 11 amino acids. The CDR3 here is CASSTGQRAFF. CDR3 nucleotide sequence: TGTGCCAGCAGCACGGGACAAAGAGCTTTCTTT.

Remarks on this clonotype: A read error is possible here, since a much larger clone lies one base away. The CDR3 sequence is CASSGQGYSNQLQHF. CDR3 coding DNA: TGTGCCAGCAGTGGACAGGGGTATAGCAATCAGCTCCAGCATTTT. The rearrangement links TRBV27 to TRBJ1-5; 9 bases are shared with TRBD1. Germline CDR1 and CDR2: MNHEY and SMNVEV (reference sequence). CDR3 size: 15 residues.

In this sample, this clonotype turned up a few times. In DNA form, the CDR3 reads TGTGCCAGCAGCGCCAATCCGGGACAGGGCGTCAATGAGCAGTTCTTC. This codes for CASSANPGQGVNEQFF. The rearrangement uses TRBV6-1 and TRBJ2-1; 9 nucleotides align to TRBD1. This CDR3 contains 16 residues. V trimming: 6 bases; J trimming: 6 bases; junction bases outside the gene matches: 12. The germline V gene has CDR1 MNHNS and CDR2 SASEGT.

V gene TRBV6-1 combines with J gene TRBJ1-4, with D possibly matching TRBD1 (6 bases). CDR3 length: 13 amino acids. V shed 5 bases and J shed 8 bases, with 12 bases lying between them. Germline CDR1 reads MNHNS; CDR2 reads SASEGT. The CDR3 loop reads CASSLRDNEKLFF. CDR3 nucleotides: TGTGCCAGCAGTCTCAGGGACAACGAAAAACTGTTTTTT.

In the case of this clonotype: One end of the junction does not line up with germline, which may come from a read error. This rearrangement joins TRBV6-2 or TRBV6-3 to TRBJ1-1; possible D gene TRBD1, 6 bases. The CDR3 consists of 14 residues. In germline, CDR1 is MNHEY, CDR2 SVGEGT. Written as DNA, the CDR3 is TGTGCCAGCAGACAACAGGGTGGCAACAATGAAGCTTTCTTT. Translated, it gives CASRQQGGNNEAFF.

About this clonotype itself: A much larger clone lies one base from this, so it may be a read error. The chain's CDR3 is CASTSGTPSYEQYV. The CDR3 DNA is TGTGCCAGCACCTCCGGGACACCCTCCTACGAGCAGTACGTC. The chain links TRBV28 to TRBJ2-7; perhaps TRBD1 as D (6 bases). Germline-derived CDR1 and CDR2 are MDHEN and SYDVKM. Trimming pared 7 bases from V and 0 bases from J, leaving 13 bases between. This CDR3 is built from 14 residues.

This clonotype appeared many times. The chain recombines TRBV27 with TRBJ1-5, with D hard to call. CDR3 length: 15 residues. Germline lookup yields CDR1 MNHEY and CDR2 SMNVEV (reference sequence). The V end was cut by 1 base, the J end by 1 base, with 8 bases between. The CDR3 region has the DNA TGTGCCAGCAGTTTATTGGGAGGGAGCAATCAGCCCCAGCATTTT. This encodes CASSLLGGSNQPQHF.